This T cell receptor beta chain was profiled in a study of blood T cell repertoires in COVID-19 (dated by TCRdb to 2020 to 2021). Study-level background: Samples from collaborators originated in the United States, Italy and Spain and spanned both the acute and convalescent phases of COVID-19. The prospective study material was composed of cDNA or gDNA derived from T cells, B-cell-depleted T cells, or PBMCs. Deeply sampled blood TCRbeta repertoires from subjects exposed to, actively infected with, or recovered from COVID-19 were included in the dataset. The repertoires were released in a freely available public database meant as a resource for research on the immune response to SARS-CoV-2. Samples came from the ongoing ImmuneRACE study (first 160 participants) plus 1,254 subjects from 6 global collaborators. Nearly every sample came with metadata listing a de-identified subject ID, COVID-19 status, age in years and sex. Where available, HLA class I and class II types were taken from metadata supplied by the sample provider and were not determined by assay-based typing. Broader findings and caveats from the paper: Clinical and demographic metadata were provided uncurated, with the amount varying by source and participant.

About this clone itself: It has no known antigen specificity. Base quality data are lacking; no much larger clone is found one base away.

The collaborating institutions used their own protocols to collect whole blood in K2EDTA tubes. For TCRbeta analysis, collaborators shipped samples as frozen whole blood, isolated PBMCs, or DNA extracted from either of those sample types. TCRbeta CDR3 regions were amplified from genomic DNA by means of the immunoSEQ Assay, a bias-controlled multiplex PCR. The authors processed their data as follows. Within the assay, amplification of reference gene primers was used to estimate how many nucleated cells each sample contained. Sequence reads were collapsed and filtered to measure the absolute abundance of every unique TCRbeta CDR3 rearrangement. For each sample, productive Simpson clonality was calculated by taking the square root of Simpson's diversity index across productive rearrangements. What TCRdb holds here is the immuneACCESS table cut down to in-frame rearrangements. Part of the clones is not present; checked against another copy, under half of the missing clones reflect an unresolved V gene, and the others are unexplained. V, J and clone size are taken as reported in that table, and D and trimming were inferred from the DNA itself. The sample table contains around 120,000 clones; only one count was recorded for roughly 80% of them. The ten largest make up more than 20% of the sample.

The germline ends are 14 bases apart after V is trimmed by 2 bases and J by 7 bases. From the cysteine up to the phenylalanine, the CDR3 has a length of 15 residues. The only DNA kept is the CDR3, 45 bases in frame from the first base. CDR1 is given as MNHNS and CDR2 as SASEGT, both from the germline V gene. Sequenced material: peripheral blood. The V and J genes are TRBV6-1 and TRBJ2-2; the D segment could be TRBD2, given 5 matching bases. This clonotype was sampled from a man aged 65 to 85 with active or convalescent COVID-19. The CDR3 protein: CASSEKWERGGELFF. The DNA reads as follows: TGTGCCAGCAGTGAAAAGTGGGAGCGAGGCGGGGAGCTGTTTTTT.